This TCR beta chain appears in the sequencing data of a study of T cells in Graves' hyperthyroidism and ophthalmopathy. Study background: Blood was drawn when the patient was first diagnosed and still untreated.

Diagnoses were established using clinical symptoms, serum thyroxine and TRAb, thyroid ultrasound and orbital computed tomography. Overall study results and limits: Most thyroid-expanded clonotypes above 0.001 were also found in blood. Before onset, by a median of approximately 6.8 months, the model predicted ophthalmopathy.

This clonotype has ten or more counts. The target antigen is unknown. Unmatched junction bases numbered 4, after V lost 6 bases and J lost 6 bases. The CDR3 spans 12 residues. CDR1 is SNHLY, CDR2 FYNNEI, per germline. Researchers amplified the TCR beta CDR3 regions from RNA transcripts. HTBI primers drove first-round RT-PCR of the TCR CDR3. TCRdb re-called the multiplex PCR reads with MiXCR, one entry per CDR3 protein. This table has 340,000 or so distinct CDR3 sequences, roughly 18% appearing once. The source of this sequence is a woman in her 50s with Graves' hyperthyroidism. The chain has TRBV2 and TRBJ1-2; 7 nucleotides line up with TRBD1. Sequenced material: blood. CDR3 nucleotide sequence: TGTGCCAGCAGAGACCAGGGGGATGGCTACACCTTC. It specifies CASRDQGDGYTF.